A single sample gave rise to the 19 T cell receptor beta chains below, sequenced in a study of cytomegalovirus exposure and HLA in healthy donors (dated by TCRdb to the late 2010s). Preparation of the library involved the immunoSEQ multiplex PCR assay. For the multiplex PCR, a mixture combining 60 forward primers for TCR Vbeta segments and 13 reverse primers for TCR Jbeta segments was used. This immuneACCESS table, as held by TCRdb, lists in-frame sequences with V and J called but not all clones. Of the missing ones, under half trace to an unresolved V gene in checked studies; the others have no known cause. This sample lists roughly 76,000 clones; 86% were detected once. The ten largest account for 1.5% to 2% of the sample. Sequenced material: PBMCs. Every receptor here comes from a woman between 25 and 40 years old in good health and CMV-seronegative.

The V call is TRBV27, the J call TRBJ2-1; D possibly corresponds to TRBD1 (5 bases). The CDR3 totals 14 residues. From germline, CDR1 is MNHEY and CDR2 SMNVEV (reference sequence). Deletions cut 5 bases from V and 9 bases from J, with 17 bases between. The CDR3 protein is CASSLGSRGREQFF. CDR3 DNA sequence: TGTGCCAGCAGTCTCGGGTCAAGGGGCCGTGAGCAGTTCTTC.

This rearrangement joins TRBV7-9 to TRBJ2-5, with 9 bases that match TRBD1. The assigned J gene may be wrong: the sequence end matches TRBJ2-7 better. The CDR3 has 14 residues. Looked up from germline, CDR1 is SEHNR and CDR2 is FQNEAQ (reference sequence). The DNA of the CDR3 is TGTGCCAGCAGCGGGACAGGGACCTCCTACGAGCAGTACTTC. Translation: CASSGTGTSYEQYF.

V and J are TRBV9 and TRBJ2-7; 9 positions match TRBD2. Germline trimming cut 0 bases from V and 2 bases from J; bases unmatched to any gene: 3. The CDR3 loop spans 15 amino acids. Germline values: CDR1 SGDLS, CDR2 YYNGEE. CDR3 sequence reads: CASSVEAGGPYEQYF. CDR3 nucleotides: TGTGCCAGCAGCGTAGAAGCGGGAGGTCCCTACGAGCAGTACTTC.

The count of this clone is one. This chain links TRBV7-2 with TRBJ2-5; 9 bases are shared with TRBD2. Per germline, CDR1 SGHTA and CDR2 FQGNSA. This CDR3 has 14 amino acids. After removal of 1 base from V and 4 bases from J, the junction contained 1 base not matched to a gene. The CDR3 loop is CASSLGSGRETQYF. The CDR3 bases are TGTGCCAGCAGCTTAGGTAGCGGGAGAGAGACCCAGTACTTC.

The rearrangement links TRBV2 to TRBJ1-1, with 8 bases aligning to TRBD1. The CDR3 length is 13 residues. J lost 12 bases, V lost 11 bases, and 17 bases had no gene match. CDR1 is SNHLY and CDR2 is FYNNEI in the germline V gene. The CDR3 here is CAAGKPPGQESFF. The DNA for the CDR3 is TGTGCCGCTGGAAAGCCCCCGGGACAGGAGTCTTTCTTT.

The V and J genes are TRBV18 and TRBJ1-5, with D possibly being TRBD1 (5 bases). CDR3 length: 15 amino acids. V was cut by 1 base and J by 1 base, with 8 bases left in between. Germline values: CDR1 KGHSH, CDR2 LQKENI. The CDR3: CASSPQTVSNQPQHF. DNA for the CDR3: TGTGCCAGCTCACCACAGACAGTGAGCAATCAGCCCCAGCATTTT.

The CDR3 spells CSVESQGLTYEQYF. The CDR3 nucleotides read TGCAGCGTTGAAAGCCAGGGGTTAACCTACGAGCAGTACTTC. The chain carries TRBV29-1 and TRBJ2-7, with TRBD1 as a possible D gene (6 bases). CDR1 and CDR2 (germline): SQVTM, ANQGSEA. Trimming pared 2 bases from V and 2 bases from J, leaving 13 bases between. This CDR3 has 14 amino acids.

This clone showed up just a few times. The rearrangement uses TRBV9 and TRBJ1-1, with 10 positions matching TRBD1. The CDR3 is made up of 13 amino acids. CDR1 and CDR2 from the germline V gene are SGDLS and YYNGEE. V was clipped by 3 bases and J by 8 bases; unmatched bases: 4. The CDR3 loop reads CASSAGQGVEAFF. The CDR3 region has the DNA TGTGCCAGCAGCGCAGGACAGGGGGTCGAAGCTTTCTTT. Together with reference TRBV9 and TRBJ1-1, the CDR3 gives the full variable domain: DSGVTQTPKHLITATGQRVTLRCSPRSGDLSVYWYQQSLDQGLQFLIQYYNGEERAKGNILERFSAQQFPDLHSELNLSSLELGDSALYFCASSAGQGVEAFFGQGTRLTVV.

The count of this clone is one. The chain has TRBV9 and TRBJ2-7, with TRBD2 identical over 13 bases. From germline, CDR1 is SGDLS and CDR2 YYNGEE. The V segment lost 2 bases and the J segment 7 bases; nucleotides outside the gene matches: 0. CDR3 size: 13 residues. In DNA form, the CDR3 reads TGTGCCAGCAGCGTGGGACTAGCGGGAGAGCAGTACTTC. It encodes CASSVGLAGEQYF.

V usage is TRBV7-3 and J usage is TRBJ1-2; D unresolved. CDR1 is SGHTA, CDR2 FQGTGA, per germline. The CDR3 loop spans 13 amino acids. V lost 3 bases to trimming and J lost 8 bases, with 13 bases between them. CDR3 DNA: TGTGCCAGCAGCTTCAAGGGAACGGGAGGCTACACCTTC. Translation gives CASSFKGTGGYTF.

The chain couples TRBV27 to TRBJ2-5; D may be TRBD1 (6 bases). TRBJ2-7 explains the end of the DNA better; the J call may be wrong. The CDR3 length is 12 residues. CDR1 is MNHEY, CDR2 SMNVEV, per germline (reference sequence). CDR3 region: CAVGTGFYEQYF. CDR3 sequence (DNA): TGTGCGGTGGGAACAGGGTTCTACGAGCAGTACTTC.

V usage is TRBV4-1 and J usage is TRBJ2-2; 9 bases are a match to TRBD2. The J segment lost 1 base and the V segment lost 2 bases, leaving 8 bases of the junction unmatched. The CDR3 length is 18 residues. The germline V gene has CDR1 MGHRA and CDR2 YSYEKL. The CDR3 bases are TGCGCCAGCAGCCAATATTTCGCGGGAGGGATGAACACCGGGGAGCTGTTTTTT. Translation: CASSQYFAGGMNTGELFF.

In its sample, this clone was seen once. V usage is TRBV7-8 and J usage is TRBJ2-1, with 7 bases fitting TRBD2. V lost 5 bases to trimming and J lost 5 bases; unmatched junction nucleotides: 9. The CDR3 covers 15 residues. CDR1 and CDR2 (germline): SGHVS, FQNEAQ. The DNA of the CDR3 is TGTGCCAGCAGCCCCGGGCTAGCGGATAACAATGAGCAGTTCTTC. Translated: CASSPGLADNNEQFF.

This clone was picked up one time. This chain uses TRBV6-4 with TRBJ2-1, with D perhaps TRBD1 (5 bases). V dropped 6 bases and J dropped 8 bases, with 14 bases sitting between them. The germline V gene encodes CDR1 MRHNA and CDR2 SNTAGT. This CDR3 spans 13 amino acids. The CDR3: CASSFSGLDEQFF. The CDR3 bases are TGTGCCAGCAGCTTCTCAGGGTTAGATGAGCAGTTCTTC.

The rearrangement joins TRBV10-3 to TRBJ2-5; D is perhaps TRBD1 (5 bases). Looked up from germline, CDR1 is ENHRY and CDR2 is SYGVKD. V shed 6 bases and J shed 5 bases, with 16 bases lying between them. The CDR3 covers 14 residues. CDR3 loop: CAIRPGAGGETQYF. DNA of the CDR3: TGTGCCATCAGACCTGGGGCAGGTGGGGAGACCCAGTACTTC.

The chain employs TRBV18 and TRBJ2-5, with D perhaps matching TRBD1 (5 bases). This CDR3 spans 13 amino acids. Germline values: CDR1 KGHSH, CDR2 LQKENI. V dropped 6 bases and J dropped 5 bases, with 13 bases sitting between them. The CDR3 reads CASSQLSGETQYF. For the CDR3, the DNA is TGTGCCAGCTCGCAGTTGTCAGGGGAGACCCAGTACTTC.

The CDR3 loop reads CASSALDRVNEQFF. In DNA, the CDR3 is TGTGCCAGCAGTGCGTTGGACAGGGTGAATGAGCAGTTCTTC. The chain links TRBV25-1 to TRBJ2-1; 8 bases agree with TRBD1. The ends lost 4 bases at V and 7 bases at J; junction bases unmatched: 6. Germline CDR1 reads MGHDK; CDR2 reads SYGVNS. The CDR3 has 14 amino acids. Combining the CDR3 with reference TRBV25-1 and TRBJ2-1 gives the whole variable domain EADIYQTPRYLVIGTGKKITLECSQTMGHDKMYWYQQDPGMELHLIHYSYGVNSTEKGDLSSESTVSRIRTEHFPLTLESARPSHTSQYLCASSALDRVNEQFFGPGTRLTVL.

The chain employs TRBV28 and TRBJ2-7; TRBD1 aligns across 9 bases. The CDR3 spans 15 residues. The germline gives CDR1 MDHEN, CDR2 SYDVKM. Unmatched junction bases numbered 6, after V lost 6 bases and J lost 0 bases. CDR3 protein: CASRSGTGSSYEQYF. The CDR3, as DNA: TGTGCCAGCAGATCCGGGACAGGGAGCTCCTACGAGCAGTACTTC.

The chain recombines TRBV11-2 with TRBJ2-1, with 8 bases lining up with TRBD2. The V and J ends lost 5 bases and 7 bases, in that order; junction bases with no gene match: 13. CDR1 is SGHAT and CDR2 is FQNNGV in the germline V gene. The CDR3 has 16 residues. The CDR3 reads CASSPIAAGGLNEQFF. Here the CDR3 DNA reads TGTGCCAGCAGCCCGATTGCTGCGGGAGGACTGAATGAGCAGTTCTTC.